This passage covers 8 T cell receptor beta chains from one sample sequenced in a study of blood T cell repertoires in COVID-19. Using immunoSEQ multiplex PCR, the repertoire was profiled, and TCRdb retains in-frame clones only, with some absent. The sample has 110,000 to 150,000 clones, around four fifths seen once. The sequenced sample was PBMCs or T cells enriched from blood (not recorded which). The source is a woman aged 40 to 49 who had recovered from COVID-19.

The chain is built from TRBV5-1 and TRBJ2-1; D is perhaps TRBD2 (6 bases). In germline, CDR1 is SGHRS, CDR2 YFSETQ. V lost 4 bases, J lost 5 bases, and 13 bases lay in between. The CDR3 is made up of 14 amino acids. As DNA, the CDR3 is TGCGCCAGCAGCGCTATCCCTAGCGACAATGAGCAGTTCTTC. Amino acids: CASSAIPSDNEQFF.

The V and J genes are TRBV7-9 and TRBJ2-4; 12 nucleotides match TRBD2. V lost 8 bases to trimming and J lost 2 bases; unmatched junction nucleotides: 16. The V gene's germline CDR1 is SEHNR and CDR2 FQNEAQ (reference sequence). This CDR3 contains 19 residues. In DNA form, the CDR3 reads TGTGCCAGCTTTGGGGGTAGGCTAGCGGGAGGGCAAACCAAAAACATTCAGTACTTC. It yields the protein CASFGGRLAGGQTKNIQYF.

This chain connects TRBV6-5 to TRBJ1-3; 8 nucleotides line up with TRBD1. Unmatched junction bases numbered 5, after V lost 0 bases and J lost 4 bases. This CDR3 comprises 16 residues. Germline CDR1 is MNHEY and CDR2 is SVGAGI. The CDR3 spells CASSYSIGQGGNTIYF. As DNA, the CDR3 is TGTGCCAGCAGTTACTCGATAGGACAGGGAGGAAACACCATATATTTT.

This chain uses TRBV19 with TRBJ2-7; D might be TRBD1 (7 bases). The CDR3 spans 13 residues. From germline, CDR1 is LNHDA and CDR2 SQIVND (reference sequence). Trimming shortened V by 1 base and J by 6 bases, and 10 bases separated the two germline ends. The CDR3 sequence is CASSIGQGGEQYF. The CDR3 nucleotides are TGTGCCAGTAGTATAGGACAGGGAGGCGAGCAGTACTTC.

The chain joins TRBV19 to TRBJ2-7, with TRBD2 matching over 12 bases. The CDR3 sequence is 16 residues long. After removal of 5 bases from V and 7 bases from J, the junction contained 12 bases not matched to a gene. Germline lookup yields CDR1 LNHDA and CDR2 SQIVND (reference sequence). The CDR3, as DNA: TGTGCCAGTAGTTTCGGACTAGCGGGACGGACTGGGGAGCAGTACTTC. Translated, it gives CASSFGLAGRTGEQYF.

The chain employs TRBV15 and TRBJ1-5, with D tentatively TRBD1 (5 bases). CDR3 length equals 13 residues. V was trimmed by 3 bases and J by 5 bases, leaving 8 bases between them. Germline assignment: CDR1 LNHNV and CDR2 YYDKDF (reference sequence). CDR3 DNA sequence: TGTGCCACCAGCAGGGGCAGGGATCAGCCCCAGCATTTT. This translates into CATSRGRDQPQHF.

The chain combines TRBV11-2 with TRBJ2-1; 8 bases are shared with TRBD2. CDR1 and CDR2 from the germline V gene are SGHAT and FQNNGV. The CDR3 length is 15 residues. Trimming removed 0 bases from V and 6 bases from J; junction bases left unmatched: 4. The CDR3 nucleotides are TGTGCCAGCAGCTTAGAGGGACTAGGGGCCAATGAGCAGTTCTTC. Translated: CASSLEGLGANEQFF.

This chain links TRBV6-5 with TRBJ2-7; 7 positions match TRBD1. The CDR3 runs to 12 residues. The junction had 1 base not matched to a gene; V was cut back by 6 bases and J by 2 bases. The germline V gene encodes CDR1 MNHEY and CDR2 SVGAGI. The CDR3 DNA sequence: TGTGCCAGCAGCGGGACAGCCTACGAGCAGTACTTC. Protein: CASSGTAYEQYF.